This TCR beta chain was identified during a study of T-cell reconstitution after alpha-beta-depleted transplantation in children. This clonotype was found a few times. Its matching antigen is unknown. Study-wide points: One year after transplant, T-cell counts and diversity came mostly from newly produced T cells. Some patients' high day-60 TCRbeta diversity was attributed to recipient cells surviving conditioning.

Germline CDR1 MGHRA, CDR2 YSYEKL. The ends were cut back, 1 base at V and 5 bases at J, with 12 bases in the middle. The CDR3 is 15 amino acids. Unique molecular identifiers were incorporated into the prepared TCRbeta library. Via MiXCR, TCRdb re-called the PCR reads, giving one row per CDR3 protein. The sample lists 700,000 to 950,000 distinct CDR3 sequences, roughly 15% occurring once. The sample here was PBMCs, mostly from graft donor cells, taken 360 days after TCRalphabeta/CD19-depleted stem cell transplant. The gene calls are TRBV4-1 and TRBJ2-1; D gene unclear. The sequence came from a male patient younger than 18 who had a stem cell transplant for acute lymphoblastic leukemia, so the T cells may come from the graft donor. CDR3 in amino acids: CASSQVLGGHNEQFF. In DNA, the CDR3 is TGCGCCAGCAGCCAAGTTTTGGGTGGGCACAATGAGCAGTTCTTC.